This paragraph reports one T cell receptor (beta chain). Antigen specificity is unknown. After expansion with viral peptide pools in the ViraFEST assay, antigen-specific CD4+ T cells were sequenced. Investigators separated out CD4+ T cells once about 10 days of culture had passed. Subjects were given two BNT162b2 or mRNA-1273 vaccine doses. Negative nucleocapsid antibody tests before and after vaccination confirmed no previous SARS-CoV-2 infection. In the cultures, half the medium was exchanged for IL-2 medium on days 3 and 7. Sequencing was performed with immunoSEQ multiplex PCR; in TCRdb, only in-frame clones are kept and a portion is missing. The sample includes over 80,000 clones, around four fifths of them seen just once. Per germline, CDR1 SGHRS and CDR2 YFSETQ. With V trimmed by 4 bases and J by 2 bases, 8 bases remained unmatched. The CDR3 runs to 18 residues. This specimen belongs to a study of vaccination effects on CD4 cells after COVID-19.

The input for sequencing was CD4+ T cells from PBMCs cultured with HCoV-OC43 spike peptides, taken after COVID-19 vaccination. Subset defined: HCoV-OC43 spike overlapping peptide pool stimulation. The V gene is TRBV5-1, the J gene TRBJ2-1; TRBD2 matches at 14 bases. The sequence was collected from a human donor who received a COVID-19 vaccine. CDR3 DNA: TGCGCCAGCAGCCCCCGGACTAGCGGGGGGAAGACCTACAATGAGCAGTTCTTC. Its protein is CASSPRTSGGKTYNEQFF.